The present T cell receptor beta chain was sequenced within a study of OX40 agonist ivuxolimab in advanced cancers. Points from the study as a whole: In general, CD8+ T cells held more expanded clones than CD4+ did, on average.

From germline, CDR1 is LNHDA and CDR2 SQIVND (reference sequence). Losses at the gene ends were 5 bases for V and 3 bases for J; bases not matched to a gene: 10. The CDR3 consists of 17 residues. Profiled with immunoSEQ multiplex PCR; TCRdb holds only in-frame clones, not every one. The table has about 53,000 clones, roughly 84% seen once; the top ten hold around 4.3%. This clone has a single count. Its antigen remains unidentified. The genes are TRBV19 and TRBJ2-3; 11 bases are a match to TRBD2. This material consisted of CD4+ or CD8+ T cells sorted from blood, taken in a trial of the OX40 agonist ivuxolimab. This sequence originates from an adult with an advanced solid tumor such as melanoma, head and neck, liver or kidney cancer. The CDR3 spells CASSSGGTSGPTDTQYF. For the CDR3, the DNA is TGTGCCAGTAGTTCTGGCGGGACTAGCGGACCGACAGATACGCAGTATTTT.